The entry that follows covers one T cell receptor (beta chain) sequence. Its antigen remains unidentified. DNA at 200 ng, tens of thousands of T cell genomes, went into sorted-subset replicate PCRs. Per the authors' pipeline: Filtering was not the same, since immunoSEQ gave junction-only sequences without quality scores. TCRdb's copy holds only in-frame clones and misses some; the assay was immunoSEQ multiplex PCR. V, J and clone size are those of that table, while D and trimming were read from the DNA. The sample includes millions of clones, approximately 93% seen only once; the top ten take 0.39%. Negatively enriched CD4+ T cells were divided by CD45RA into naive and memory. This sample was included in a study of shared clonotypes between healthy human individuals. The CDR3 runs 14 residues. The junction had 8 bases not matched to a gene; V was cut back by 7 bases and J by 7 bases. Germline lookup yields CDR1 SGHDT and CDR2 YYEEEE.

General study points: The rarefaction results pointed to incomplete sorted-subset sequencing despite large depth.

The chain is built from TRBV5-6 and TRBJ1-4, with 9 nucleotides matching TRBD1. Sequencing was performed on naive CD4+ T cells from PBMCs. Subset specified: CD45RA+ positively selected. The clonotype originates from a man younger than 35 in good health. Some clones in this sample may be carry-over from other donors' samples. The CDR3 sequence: CASFGTGSPEKLFF. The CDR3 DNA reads TGTGCCAGCTTCGGGACAGGGTCTCCTGAAAAACTGTTTTTT.